Listed below are T cell receptor beta chains from one sample, sequenced in a study of shared clonotypes between healthy human individuals. Here immunoSEQ multiplex PCR was the method, and the copy in TCRdb shows in-frame clones only, minus some. The sample carries about 480,000 clones, approximately 85% recorded once. Material: PBMCs. These receptors were taken from a woman aged 40 to 49 in good health. Some clones in this sample may be carry-over from other donors' samples. CDR3s include the opening cysteine and the closing phenylalanine or tryptophan. D genes are given only for firm matches. Expanded clones get a size class; other rows say once, few or many, or leave the size out.

d_call	v_call	j_call	clone_size	cdr3_nt	cdr3_aa
.	TRBV5-4	TRBJ2-7	.	TGTGCCAGCAGCTTGGCGGGCGGCACCTACGAGCAGTACTTC	CASSLAGGTYEQYF
TRBD2	TRBV11-2	TRBJ2-7	.	TGTGCCAGCAGCCCCGGGGGACTAGCGGGAGTAGAGCAGTACTTC	CASSPGGLAGVEQYF
.	TRBV30	TRBJ1-1	few	TGTGCCTGGAGTATGACGGATGAAGCTTTCTTT	CAWSMTDEAFF
.	TRBV11-2	TRBJ2-1	few	TGTGCCAGCAGCTTACAGGGGATTGAGCAGTTCTTC	CASSLQGIEQFF
.	TRBV13	TRBJ2-1	.	TGTGCCAGCAGCGACCGGGACTGGCACAATGAGCAGTTCTTC	CASSDRDWHNEQFF
.	TRBV15	TRBJ2-7	.	TGTGCCACCAGCAGCCGTGGGGGCTCCTACGAGCAGTACTTC	CATSSRGGSYEQYF
.	TRBV7-6	TRBJ1-3	.	TGTGCCAGCAGCTCTCCCTCTGGAAACACCATATATTTT	CASSSPSGNTIYF
.	TRBV11-2	TRBJ1-4	few	TGTGCCAGCAGCCCTGGGCCAGGAAATGAAAAACTGTTTTTT	CASSPGPGNEKLFF
.	TRBV28	TRBJ2-7	few	TGTGCCAGCAGTTTTATCGGTTCCTTCTACGAGCAGTACTTC	CASSFIGSFYEQYF
.	TRBV30	TRBJ2-3	.	TGTGCCTGGAGTGTACTGGCGGGAAGCACAGATACGCAGTATTTT	CAWSVLAGSTDTQYF
TRBD2	TRBV5-4	TRBJ2-5	few	TGTGCCAGCAGCTTGAAGCTAGCGGGGCAAGAGACCCAGTACTTC	CASSLKLAGQETQYF
.	TRBV11-1	TRBJ1-2	.	TGTGCCAGCAGCTTCGGAGGGACGGAGAACTATGGCTACACCTTC	CASSFGGTENYGYTF
.	TRBV15	TRBJ2-1	few	TGTGCCACCAGCAGACTCGGACTCACTACAGAGCAGTTCTTC	CATSRLGLTTEQFF
.	TRBV18	TRBJ1-3	.	TGTGCCAGCTCACCCCTAGGAGGGGGCTCTGGAAACACCATATATTTT	CASSPLGGGSGNTIYF
.	TRBV28	TRBJ2-7	.	TGTGCCAGCAGTTTAGGGGGGGCAGGTTTCTCCTACGAGCAGTACTTC	CASSLGGAGFSYEQYF
.	TRBV7-3	TRBJ2-7	.	TGTGCCAGCAGCTTAAACGGCGGCAGGGCTCTCTACGAGCAGTACTTC	CASSLNGGRALYEQYF
TRBD2	TRBV7-9	TRBJ2-1	.	TGTGCCAGCAGCCCCCTGACGGGAGGGAGCTCCTACAATGAGCAGTTCTTC	CASSPLTGGSSYNEQFF
.	TRBV28	TRBJ2-7	.	TGTGCCAGCAGTCTCACCGGGACTCCCCTGACTGGGCAGTACTTC	CASSLTGTPLTGQYF
TRBD1	TRBV5-6	TRBJ1-6	.	TGTGCCAGCAGCTTCAGACAGGGTTATTCACCCCTCCACTTT	CASSFRQGYSPLHF
.	TRBV29-1	TRBJ1-2	.	TGCAGCGTTGAGGTTACGGGGGGCGATGGCTACACCTTC	CSVEVTGGDGYTF
.	TRBV5-4	TRBJ2-7	.	TGTGCCAGCAGCTTGGGAACCCTAGGTAACTACGAGCAGTACTTC	CASSLGTLGNYEQYF
.	TRBV18	TRBJ1-4	once	TGTGCCAGCTCACCAGGGACTGACTATGAAAAACTGTTTTTT	CASSPGTDYEKLFF
.	TRBV6-1	TRBJ2-4	.	TGTGCCAGCAGTGAACCCGGACTAGCCAAAAACATTCAGTACTTC	CASSEPGLAKNIQYF
.	TRBV27	TRBJ2-3	.	TGTGCCAGCCTTCGGACGGATCCTGACACAGATACGCAGTATTTT	CASLRTDPDTDTQYF
TRBD2	TRBV19	TRBJ2-1	.	TGTGCCAGTAGGACCTACGGGAGGTTGTTCTTC	CASRTYGRLFF
.	TRBV6-1	TRBJ2-3	.	TGTGCCAGCAGTGAAATCTTACTCCGGTACTCCGCCCAGGCAGATACGCAGTATTTT	CASSEILLRYSAQADTQYF
.	TRBV7-2	TRBJ2-7	.	TGTGCCAGCAGCATTTACAGAGGGCTCTACGAGCAGTACTTC	CASSIYRGLYEQYF
TRBD1	TRBV5-1	TRBJ1-5	.	TGCGCCAGCAGCACCGGACAGGGAGATCAGCCCCAGCATTTT	CASSTGQGDQPQHF
TRBD1	TRBV2	TRBJ2-2	.	TGTGCCAGCAGCTTCACAGGGGGCACGAACACCGGGGAGCTGTTTTTT	CASSFTGGTNTGELFF
.	TRBV7-2	TRBJ2-5	.	TGTGCCAGCAGCTCCGGGAGGGGGCCCCAAGAGACCCAGTACTTC	CASSSGRGPQETQYF
.	TRBV6-5	TRBJ1-2	.	TGTGCCAGCAGTTATATCCCCCCCTCACGAAACTATGGCTACACCTTC	CASSYIPPSRNYGYTF
.	TRBV7-8	TRBJ2-3	once	TGTGCCAGCAGCCAGGGGTCGGGGTCAGATACGCAGTATTTT	CASSQGSGSDTQYF
.	TRBV27	TRBJ1-5	.	TGTGCCAGCAGAAGAACCAGACAGTACAATCAGCCCCAGCATTTT	CASRRTRQYNQPQHF
.	TRBV5-6	TRBJ1-3	.	TGTGCCAGCTCCCTCGTCGGGGTGGCCGGAAACACCATATATTTT	CASSLVGVAGNTIYF
.	TRBV6-4	TRBJ2-3	many	TGTGCCAGCAGTGAAGGCAGCACAGATACGCAGTATTTT	CASSEGSTDTQYF
.	TRBV15	TRBJ1-2	.	TGTGCCACCAGCAGAGGAGACAATAACTATGGCTACACCTTC	CATSRGDNNYGYTF
TRBD2	TRBV5-1	TRBJ2-1	.	TGCGCCAGCAGCTTGACTAGCGGGAGTAATGAGCAGTTCTTC	CASSLTSGSNEQFF
.	TRBV30	TRBJ1-1	.	TGTGCCTGGACGGGGTTGGGTAACACTGAAGCTTTCTTT	CAWTGLGNTEAFF
.	TRBV7-8	TRBJ2-7	few	TGTGCCAGCAGCCCATCACTGGCGGGCAGCTCCTACGAGCAGTACTTC	CASSPSLAGSSYEQYF
TRBD1	TRBV2	TRBJ1-5	.	TGTGCCAGCAGGGGAGGGGGCGTAAGCAATCAGCCCCAGCATTTT	CASRGGGVSNQPQHF